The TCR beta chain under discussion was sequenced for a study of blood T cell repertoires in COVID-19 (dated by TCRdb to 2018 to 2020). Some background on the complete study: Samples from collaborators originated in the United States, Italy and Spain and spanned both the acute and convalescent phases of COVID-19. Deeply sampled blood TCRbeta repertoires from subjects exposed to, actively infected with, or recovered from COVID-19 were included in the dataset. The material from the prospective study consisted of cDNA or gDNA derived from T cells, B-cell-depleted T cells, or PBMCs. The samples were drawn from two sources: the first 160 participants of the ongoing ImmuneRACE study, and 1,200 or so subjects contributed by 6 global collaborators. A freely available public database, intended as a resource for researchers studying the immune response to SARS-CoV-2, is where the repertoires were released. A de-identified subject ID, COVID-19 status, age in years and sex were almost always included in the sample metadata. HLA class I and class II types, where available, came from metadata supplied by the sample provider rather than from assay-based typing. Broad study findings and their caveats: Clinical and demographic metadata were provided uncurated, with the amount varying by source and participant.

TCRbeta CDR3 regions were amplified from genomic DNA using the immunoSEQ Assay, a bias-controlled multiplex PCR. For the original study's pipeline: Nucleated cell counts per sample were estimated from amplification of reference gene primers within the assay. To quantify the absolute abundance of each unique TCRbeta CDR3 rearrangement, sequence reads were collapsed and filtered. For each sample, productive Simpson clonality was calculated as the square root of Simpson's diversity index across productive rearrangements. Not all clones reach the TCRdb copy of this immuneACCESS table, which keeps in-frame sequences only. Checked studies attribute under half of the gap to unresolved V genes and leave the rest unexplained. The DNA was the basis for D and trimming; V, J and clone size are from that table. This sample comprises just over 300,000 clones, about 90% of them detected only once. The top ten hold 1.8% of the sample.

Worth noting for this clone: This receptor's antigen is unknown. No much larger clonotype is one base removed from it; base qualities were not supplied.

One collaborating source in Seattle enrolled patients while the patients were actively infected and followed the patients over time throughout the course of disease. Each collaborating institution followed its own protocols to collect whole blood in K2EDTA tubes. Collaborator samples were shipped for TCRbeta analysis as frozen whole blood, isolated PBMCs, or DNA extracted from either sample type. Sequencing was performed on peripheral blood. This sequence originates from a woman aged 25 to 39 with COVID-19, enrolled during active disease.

The CDR3 here reads CAISSATGRGAETQYF. The DNA is TGTGCCATCAGTTCAGCCACAGGTCGTGGGGCGGAGACCCAGTACTTC. In this chain, TRBV10-3 is recombined with TRBJ2-5; TRBD1 could be the D gene, as 5 bases match. The junction carries 21 bases between V and J, which are trimmed by 5 bases and 5 bases respectively. The CDR3 spans 16 residues, from the cysteine through the phenylalanine. The DNA shown is the 48-base CDR3, in frame from base 1. CDR1 and CDR2, looked up from the germline V gene, are ENHRY and SYGVKD.